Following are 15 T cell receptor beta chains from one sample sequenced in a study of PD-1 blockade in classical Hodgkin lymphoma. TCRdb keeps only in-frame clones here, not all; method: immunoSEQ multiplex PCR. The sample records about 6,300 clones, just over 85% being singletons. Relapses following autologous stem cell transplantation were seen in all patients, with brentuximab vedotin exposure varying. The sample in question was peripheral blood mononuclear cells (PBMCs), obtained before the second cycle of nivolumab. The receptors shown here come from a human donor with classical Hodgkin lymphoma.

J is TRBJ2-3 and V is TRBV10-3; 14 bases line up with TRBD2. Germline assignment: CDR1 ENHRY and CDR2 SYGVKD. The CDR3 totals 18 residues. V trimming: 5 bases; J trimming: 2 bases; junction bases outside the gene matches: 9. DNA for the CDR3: TGTGCCATCAGTAAGACTAGCGGGGGGGCGAGAAACACAGATACGCAGTATTTT. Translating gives CAISKTSGGARNTDTQYF.

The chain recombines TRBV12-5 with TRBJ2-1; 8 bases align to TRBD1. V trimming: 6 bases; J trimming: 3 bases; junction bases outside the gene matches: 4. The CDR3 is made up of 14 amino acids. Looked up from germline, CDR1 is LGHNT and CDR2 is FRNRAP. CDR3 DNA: TGTGCTAGTGGCGGACAGGGACTCTACAATGAGCAGTTCTTC. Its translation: CASGGQGLYNEQFF. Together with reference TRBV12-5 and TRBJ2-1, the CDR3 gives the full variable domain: DARVTQTPRHKVTEMGQEVTMRCQPILGHNTVFWYRQTMMQGLELLAYFRNRAPLDDSGMPKDRFSAEMPDATLATLKIQPSEPRDSAVYFCASGGQGLYNEQFFGPGTRLTVL.

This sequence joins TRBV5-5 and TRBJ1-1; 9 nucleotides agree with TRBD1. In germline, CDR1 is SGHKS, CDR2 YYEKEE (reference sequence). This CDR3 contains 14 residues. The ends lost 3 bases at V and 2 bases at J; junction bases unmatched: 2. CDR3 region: CASSSDRGNTEAFF. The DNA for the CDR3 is TGTGCCAGCAGCTCGGACAGGGGAAACACTGAAGCTTTCTTT.

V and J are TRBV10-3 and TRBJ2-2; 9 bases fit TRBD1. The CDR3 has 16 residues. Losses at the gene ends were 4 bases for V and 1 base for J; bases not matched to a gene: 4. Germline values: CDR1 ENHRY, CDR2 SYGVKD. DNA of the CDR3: TGTGCCATCAGTGTGGGGACAGGGATGAACACCGGGGAGCTGTTTTTT. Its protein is CAISVGTGMNTGELFF.

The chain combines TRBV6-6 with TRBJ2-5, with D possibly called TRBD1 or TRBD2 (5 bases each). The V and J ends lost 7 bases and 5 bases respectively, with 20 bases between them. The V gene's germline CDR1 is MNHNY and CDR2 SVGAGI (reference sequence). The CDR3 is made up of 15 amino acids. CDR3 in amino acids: CASTPGRGRGETQYF. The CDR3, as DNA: TGTGCCAGCACTCCGGGACGGGGAAGGGGCGAGACCCAGTACTTC.

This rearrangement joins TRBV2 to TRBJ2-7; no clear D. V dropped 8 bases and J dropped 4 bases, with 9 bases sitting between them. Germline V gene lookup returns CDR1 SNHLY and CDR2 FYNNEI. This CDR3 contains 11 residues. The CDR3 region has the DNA TGTGCCAGCGGGTACGGGTACGAGCAGTACGTC. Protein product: CASGYGYEQYV.

The CDR3: CASSQTSGNNEQFF. For the CDR3, the DNA is TGTGCCAGCAGCCAGACTAGCGGGAACAATGAGCAGTTCTTC. The chain is built from TRBV11-2 and TRBJ2-1; 11 positions agree with TRBD2. CDR1 and CDR2 (germline): SGHAT, FQNNGV. This CDR3 has 14 residues. Unmatched junction bases numbered 2, after V lost 5 bases and J lost 5 bases.

The CDR3 is CASSLGHRALHQYF. Written as DNA, the CDR3 is TGTGCCAGCAGCTTAGGACATCGAGCACTTCATCAGTACTTC. The chain has TRBV7-2 and TRBJ2-4, with D unresolved. Germline loops: CDR1 SGHTA, CDR2 FQGNSA. The CDR3 consists of 14 residues. Trimming cost V 1 base and J 12 bases, with 16 bases left between them.

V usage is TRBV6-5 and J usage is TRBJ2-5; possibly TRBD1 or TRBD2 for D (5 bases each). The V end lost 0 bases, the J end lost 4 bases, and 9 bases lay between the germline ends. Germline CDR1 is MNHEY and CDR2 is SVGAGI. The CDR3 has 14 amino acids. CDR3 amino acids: CASSYSLGVETQYF. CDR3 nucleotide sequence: TGTGCCAGCAGTTACTCGCTGGGGGTAGAGACCCAGTACTTC.

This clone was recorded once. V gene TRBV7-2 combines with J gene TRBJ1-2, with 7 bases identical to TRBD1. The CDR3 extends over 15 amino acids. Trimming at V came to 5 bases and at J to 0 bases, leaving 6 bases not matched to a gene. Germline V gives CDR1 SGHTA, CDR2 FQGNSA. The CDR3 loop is CASSRSDRANYGYTF. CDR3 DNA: TGTGCCAGCAGCCGAAGCGACAGGGCTAACTATGGCTACACCTTC.

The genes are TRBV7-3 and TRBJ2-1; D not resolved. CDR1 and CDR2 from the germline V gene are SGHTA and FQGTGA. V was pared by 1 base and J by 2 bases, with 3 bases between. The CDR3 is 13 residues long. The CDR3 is CASSLRPYNEQFF. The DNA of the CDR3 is TGTGCCAGCAGCTTAAGGCCCTACAATGAGCAGTTCTTC.

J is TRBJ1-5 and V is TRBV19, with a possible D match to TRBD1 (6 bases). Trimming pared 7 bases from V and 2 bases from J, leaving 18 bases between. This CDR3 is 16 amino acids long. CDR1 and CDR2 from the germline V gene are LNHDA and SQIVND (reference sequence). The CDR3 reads CASMGGGALGNQPQHF. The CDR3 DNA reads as TGTGCCAGTATGGGAGGGGGGGCCTTGGGCAATCAGCCCCAGCATTTT.

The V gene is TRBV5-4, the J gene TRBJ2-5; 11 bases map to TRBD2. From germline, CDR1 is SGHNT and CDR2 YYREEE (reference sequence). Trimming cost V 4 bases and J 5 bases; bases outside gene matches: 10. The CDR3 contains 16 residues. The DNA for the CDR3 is TGTGCCAGCAGCCCCCTGACTAGCGGGGCTCGCGAGACCCAGTACTTC. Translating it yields CASSPLTSGARETQYF.

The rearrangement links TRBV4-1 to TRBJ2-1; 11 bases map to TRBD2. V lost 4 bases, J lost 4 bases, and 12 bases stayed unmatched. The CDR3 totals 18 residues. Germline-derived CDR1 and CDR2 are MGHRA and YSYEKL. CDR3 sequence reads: CASSPEWTSGRVYNEQFF. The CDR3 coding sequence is TGCGCCAGCAGCCCAGAATGGACTAGCGGGCGGGTTTACAATGAGCAGTTCTTC.

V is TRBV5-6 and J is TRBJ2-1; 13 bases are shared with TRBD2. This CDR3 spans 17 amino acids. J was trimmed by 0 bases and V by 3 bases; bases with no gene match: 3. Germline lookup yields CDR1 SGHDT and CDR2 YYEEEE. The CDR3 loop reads CASSYGLAGVSYNEQFF. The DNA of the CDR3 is TGTGCCAGCAGCTACGGACTAGCGGGGGTCTCCTACAATGAGCAGTTCTTC. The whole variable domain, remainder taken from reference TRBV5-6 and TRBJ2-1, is DAGVTQSPTHLIKTRGQQVTLRCSPKSGHDTVSWYQQALGQGPQFIFQYYEEEERQRGNFPDRFSGHQFPNYSSELNVNALLLGDSALYLCASSYGLAGVSYNEQFFGPGTRLTVL.